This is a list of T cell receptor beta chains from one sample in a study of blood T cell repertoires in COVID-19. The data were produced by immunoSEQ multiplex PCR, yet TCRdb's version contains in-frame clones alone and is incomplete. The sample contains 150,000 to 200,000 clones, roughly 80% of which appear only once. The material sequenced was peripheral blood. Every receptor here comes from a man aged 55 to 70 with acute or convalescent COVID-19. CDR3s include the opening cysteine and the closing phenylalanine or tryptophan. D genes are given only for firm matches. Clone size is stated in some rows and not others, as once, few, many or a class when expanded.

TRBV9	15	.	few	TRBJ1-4	CASSVVFGTNEKLFF	TGTGCCAGCAGCGTAGTATTCGGGACTAATGAAAAACTGTTTTTT
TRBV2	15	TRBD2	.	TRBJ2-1	CASKERGGTGNEQFF	TGTGCCAGCAAGGAGCGGGGGGGCACGGGGAATGAGCAGTTCTTC
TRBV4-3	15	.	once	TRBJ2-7	CASSQINRFPYEQYF	TGCGCCAGCAGCCAGATTAACAGGTTCCCTTACGAGCAGTACTTC
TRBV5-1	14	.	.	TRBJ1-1	CASKGGRGDTEAFF	TGCGCCAGCAAGGGGGGGCGAGGGGATACTGAAGCTTTCTTT
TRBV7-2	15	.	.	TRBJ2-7	CASSWPGLEYYEQYF	TGTGCCAGCAGCTGGCCGGGACTCGAATATTACGAGCAGTACTTC
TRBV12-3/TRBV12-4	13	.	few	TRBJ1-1	CASSPRGNTEAFF	TGTGCCAGCAGTCCTCGCGGGAACACTGAAGCTTTCTTT
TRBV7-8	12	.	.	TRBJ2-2	CASSLTAGELFF	TGTGCCAGCAGCTTAACGGCCGGGGAGCTGTTTTTT
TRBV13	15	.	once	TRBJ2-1	CASSKQGKSYNEQFF	TGTGCCAGCAGCAAACAGGGAAAGTCCTACAATGAGCAGTTCTTC
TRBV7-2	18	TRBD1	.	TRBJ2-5	CASSLALFGQGLQETQYF	TGTGCCAGCAGCTTAGCGCTTTTCGGACAGGGCCTCCAAGAGACCCAGTACTTC
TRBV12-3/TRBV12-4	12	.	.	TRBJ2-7	CASSTGTYEQYF	TGTGCCAGCAGCACAGGAACCTACGAGCAGTACTTC
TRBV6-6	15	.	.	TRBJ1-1	CASSYSRGMNTEAFF	TGTGCCAGCAGTTACAGCAGGGGAATGAACACTGAAGCTTTCTTT
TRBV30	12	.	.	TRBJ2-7	CAWDREEYEQYF	TGTGCCTGGGACAGGGAGGAATACGAGCAGTACTTC
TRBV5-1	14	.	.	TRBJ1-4	CASSSGVTNEKLFF	TGCGCCAGCAGCAGCGGGGTAACTAATGAAAAACTGTTTTTT
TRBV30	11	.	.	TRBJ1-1	CAWSVGSGAFF	TGTGCCTGGAGTGTCGGGTCCGGAGCTTTCTTT
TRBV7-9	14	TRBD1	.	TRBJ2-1	CASSAMTGPNEQFF	TGTGCCAGCAGCGCCATGACAGGGCCCAATGAGCAGTTCTTC
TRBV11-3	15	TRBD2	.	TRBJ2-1	CASSLGRAVRDEQFF	TGTGCCAGCAGCTTGGGGAGGGCGGTTCGGGATGAGCAGTTCTTC
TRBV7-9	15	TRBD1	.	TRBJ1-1	CASSLKQGMRTEAFF	TGTGCCAGCAGCCTTAAACAGGGGATGAGAACTGAAGCTTTCTTT
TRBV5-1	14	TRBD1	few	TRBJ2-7	CASSPDRVPYEQYF	TGCGCCAGCAGTCCGGACAGGGTCCCCTACGAGCAGTACTTC
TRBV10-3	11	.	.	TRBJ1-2	CAISETVGYTF	TGTGCCATCAGTGAGACAGTGGGCTACACCTTC
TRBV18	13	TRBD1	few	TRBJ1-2	CASSPPSGGGYTF	TGTGCCAGCTCACCACCGTCAGGGGGAGGCTACACCTTC
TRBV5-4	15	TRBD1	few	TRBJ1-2	CASSPGTGGGYGYTF	TGTGCCAGCAGCCCAGGGACAGGGGGAGGGTATGGCTACACCTTC
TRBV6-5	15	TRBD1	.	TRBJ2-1	CASGTGTGTNNEQFF	TGTGCCAGCGGAACCGGGACAGGGACCAACAATGAGCAGTTCTTC
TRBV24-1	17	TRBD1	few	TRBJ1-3	CATSAPPGQEAGNTIYF	TGTGCCACCAGTGCCCCCCCGGGACAGGAGGCAGGAAACACCATATATTTT
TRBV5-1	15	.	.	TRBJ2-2	CASILGTGDTGELFF	TGCGCCAGCATCCTAGGGACGGGGGACACCGGGGAGCTGTTTTTT
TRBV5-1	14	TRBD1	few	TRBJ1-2	CASSPTGQGESGTF	TGCGCCAGCAGCCCCACCGGACAGGGCGAGTCGGGCACCTTC
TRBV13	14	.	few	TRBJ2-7	CASSFSDTAHEQYF	TGTGCCAGCAGCTTTTCAGACACGGCCCACGAGCAGTACTTC
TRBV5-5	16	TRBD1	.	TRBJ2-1	CASRSDRGGFDNEQFF	TGTGCCAGCAGGTCTGACAGGGGCGGGTTTGACAATGAGCAGTTCTTC
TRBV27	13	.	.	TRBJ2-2	CASRPQGPGELFF	TGTGCCAGCAGACCCCAGGGCCCCGGGGAGCTGTTTTTT
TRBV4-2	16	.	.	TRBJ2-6	CASSAGLSSGANVLTF	TGTGCCAGCAGCGCGGGCCTAAGCTCTGGGGCCAACGTCCTGACTTTC
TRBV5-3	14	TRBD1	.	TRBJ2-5	CARSSRTGTATQYF	TGTGCCAGAAGCTCCCGGACAGGTACTGCGACCCAGTACTTC
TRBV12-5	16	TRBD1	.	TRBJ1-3	CASGSRTGGVGNTIYF	TGTGCTAGTGGTTCCCGGACAGGGGGCGTCGGAAACACCATATATTTT
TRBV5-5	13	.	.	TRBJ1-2	CASSLASSYGYTF	TGTGCCAGCAGCTTGGCGTCGAGCTATGGCTACACCTTC
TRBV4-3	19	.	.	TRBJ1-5	CASSQETLSLTGGGQPQHF	TGCGCCAGCAGCCAAGAGACACTTTCCCTCACGGGGGGAGGTCAGCCCCAGCATTTT
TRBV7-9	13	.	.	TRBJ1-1	CASSGRENTEAFF	TGTGCCAGCAGCGGGAGAGAAAACACTGAAGCTTTCTTT
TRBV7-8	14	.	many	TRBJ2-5	CASSQRRSQETQYF	TGTGCCAGCAGCCAGCGACGGAGCCAAGAGACCCAGTACTTC
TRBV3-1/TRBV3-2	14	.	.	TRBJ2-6	CASSHQDRKYVLTF	TGTGCCAGCAGCCACCAGGACAGAAAGTACGTCCTGACTTTC
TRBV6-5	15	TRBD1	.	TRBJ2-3	CASSYGQVSTDTQYF	TGTGCCAGCAGTTATGGACAGGTTAGCACAGATACGCAGTATTTT
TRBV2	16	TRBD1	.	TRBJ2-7	CASRFIPGQGTYEQYF	TGTGCCAGCAGATTCATACCGGGACAGGGGACGTACGAGCAGTACTTC
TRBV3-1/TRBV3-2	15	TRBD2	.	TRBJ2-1	CASSRTGGGAYEQFF	TGTGCCAGCAGCCGTACTGGCGGGGGGGCCTATGAGCAGTTCTTC
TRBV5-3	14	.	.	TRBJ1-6	CARSFLGGVSPLHF	TGTGCCAGAAGTTTCCTCGGGGGGGTTTCACCCCTCCACTTT
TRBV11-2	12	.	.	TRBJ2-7	CASSLGGGEQYF	TGTGCCAGCAGCTTAGGGGGAGGCGAGCAGTACTTC
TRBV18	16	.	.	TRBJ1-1	CASSTGRGDTNTEAFF	TGTGCCAGCTCTACCGGCCGGGGTGATACAAACACTGAAGCTTTCTTT
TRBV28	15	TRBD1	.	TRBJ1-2	CASSKPGTGPSGYTF	TGTGCCAGCAGTAAGCCCGGGACAGGGCCCTCCGGCTACACCTTC
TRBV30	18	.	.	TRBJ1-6	CAWSPGVGTGRPLSPLHF	TGTGCCTGGAGCCCTGGGGTTGGAACAGGGCGGCCGCTTTCACCCCTCCACTTT
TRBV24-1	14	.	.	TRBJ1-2	CATSDPGQGRGYTF	TGTGCCACCAGTGACCCAGGCCAGGGAAGGGGCTACACCTTC
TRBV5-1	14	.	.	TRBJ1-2	CASSLSTASGGYTF	TGCGCCAGCAGCTTGTCGACGGCTTCGGGTGGCTACACCTTC
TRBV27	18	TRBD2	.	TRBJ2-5	CASSLSFASGGPRATQYF	TGTGCCAGCAGTTTATCGTTTGCTAGCGGGGGGCCAAGAGCGACCCAGTACTTC
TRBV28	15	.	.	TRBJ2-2	CASSSRRLNTGELFF	TGTGCCAGCAGTTCCCGGCGGCTGAACACCGGGGAGCTGTTTTTT
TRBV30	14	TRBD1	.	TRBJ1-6	CAWGQGLSLSPLHF	TGTGCCTGGGGACAGGGGTTGTCCCTGTCACCCCTCCACTTT
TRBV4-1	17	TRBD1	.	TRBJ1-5	CASSLRPGQGINQPQHF	TGCGCCAGCAGCCTGAGACCGGGACAGGGAATCAATCAGCCCCAGCATTTT
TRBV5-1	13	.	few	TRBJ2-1	CASRHDSYNEQFF	TGCGCCAGCAGACATGACTCCTACAATGAGCAGTTCTTC
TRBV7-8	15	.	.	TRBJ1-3	CASSLDGGWGNTIYF	TGTGCCAGCAGCTTAGATGGGGGCTGGGGAAACACCATATATTTT
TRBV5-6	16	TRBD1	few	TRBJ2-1	CASSLATGGFHNEQFF	TGTGCCAGCAGCTTGGCTACAGGGGGATTTCACAATGAGCAGTTCTTC
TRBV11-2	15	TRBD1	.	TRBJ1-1	CASKTLQGAGTEAFF	TGTGCCAGCAAGACCTTACAGGGGGCAGGCACTGAAGCTTTCTTT
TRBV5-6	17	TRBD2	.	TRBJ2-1	CASSLMVAGILYNEQFF	TGTGCCAGCAGCTTGATGGTAGCGGGGATTCTATACAATGAGCAGTTCTTC
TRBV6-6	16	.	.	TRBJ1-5	CASSINQDSPNQPQHF	TGTGCCAGCAGCATAAACCAGGACAGCCCCAATCAGCCCCAGCATTTT
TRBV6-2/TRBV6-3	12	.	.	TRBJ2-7	CASSSLAYEQYF	TGTGCCAGCAGTTCCCTAGCCTACGAGCAGTACTTC
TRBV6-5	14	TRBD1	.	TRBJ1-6	CASSPRDRRSPLHF	TGTGCCAGCAGTCCCCGGGACAGGAGGTCACCCCTCCACTTT
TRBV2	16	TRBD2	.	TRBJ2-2	CASRDRTSGGTGELFF	TGTGCCAGCAGGGATAGGACTAGCGGGGGCACCGGGGAGCTGTTTTTT